This T cell receptor beta chain was retrieved from a study of blood T cell repertoires in COVID-19 (dated by TCRdb to about 2020). Concerning the study at large: Samples covering the acute and convalescent phases of COVID-19 were provided by collaborators in the United States, Italy and Spain. Where available, HLA class I and class II types were obtained from metadata supplied by the sample provider rather than from assay-based typing. A freely available public database, intended as a resource for researchers studying the immune response to SARS-CoV-2, is where the repertoires were released. The material from the prospective study consisted of cDNA or gDNA derived from T cells, B-cell-depleted T cells, or PBMCs. The samples were drawn from two sources: the first 160 participants of the ongoing ImmuneRACE study, and 950 to 1,500 subjects contributed by 6 global collaborators. The sample metadata nearly always contained a de-identified subject ID, COVID-19 status, age in years and sex. Deeply sampled blood TCRbeta repertoires from subjects exposed to, actively infected with, or recovered from COVID-19 were included in the dataset.

TCRbeta CDR3 regions were amplified from genomic DNA by means of the immunoSEQ Assay, a bias-controlled multiplex PCR. Per the source publication's procedure: Within the assay, amplification of reference gene primers was used to estimate how many nucleated cells each sample contained. To quantify the absolute abundance of each unique TCRbeta CDR3 rearrangement, sequence reads were collapsed and filtered. For each sample, productive Simpson clonality was calculated as the square root of Simpson's diversity index across productive rearrangements. The source is immuneACCESS, and TCRdb retained only in-frame sequences with V and J called. Part of the clones is not carried over; for the studies checked, unresolved V genes explain less than half of this, and the remainder is unexplained. The DNA was the basis for D and trimming; V, J and clone size are from that table. Recorded for this sample are more than 300,000 clones; about nine tenths of them occurred a single time. Together, the top ten hold 4% to 5% of the sample.

Notes on this clone: There is no known antigen for this receptor. No base quality values were provided; no much bigger clone lies one nucleotide off.

Participants in the prospective study were aged roughly 18 to 100 years, lived in under 30 United States geographic areas, and enrolled through a virtual design. In the prospective study, participants were assigned to cohorts based on the clinical history participants reported in a screening survey and a study questionnaire. Recovered participants in ImmuneRACE Cohort 3 were defined as having two consecutive negative NP/OP PCR tests, clearance from a healthcare professional, or resolution of symptoms. Mobile phlebotomists in the prospective study collected whole blood, serum and a nasopharyngeal or oropharyngeal swab from every participant. Additional blood draws and questionnaires over an approximately 2-month period could optionally be provided by prospective study participants. Prospective study blood samples were shipped either frozen or at room temperature before DNA extraction. The study at large found these results: The amount of clinical and demographic metadata varied by source and participant and was provided uncurated.

Sequenced sample: PBMCs or T cells enriched from blood (not recorded which). This sequence originates from a man in his thirties or forties who had recovered from COVID-19.

CDR3 loop: CASSLLPGSYSGNTIYF. The sequence in DNA is TGTGCCAGCAGCTTACTCCCCGGGTCTTACTCTGGAAACACCATATATTTT. Recombination joined TRBV7-2 with TRBJ1-3; too little of a D gene remains to name it. From cysteine to phenylalanine, the CDR3 is 17 amino acids long. Here the CDR3 DNA is all that survives: 51 bases in frame from base 1. V loses 2 bases, J loses 0 bases, and the germline ends lie 14 bases apart. Reading the germline V gene gives CDR1 SGHTA and CDR2 FQGNSA.